The 9 T cell receptor beta chains below were found in one sample sequenced in a study of blood T cell repertoires in COVID-19. Using immunoSEQ multiplex PCR, the repertoire was profiled, and TCRdb retains in-frame clones only, with some absent. The sample includes roughly 97,000 clones, approximately 80% of them seen just once. The sequenced material came from peripheral blood. The receptors shown here come from a man in his 70s with acute or convalescent COVID-19.

This clone was detected a few times. The chain couples TRBV5-1 to TRBJ2-1; tentatively, D is TRBD2 (5 bases). Germline V gene lookup returns CDR1 SGHRS and CDR2 YFSETQ. This CDR3 has 12 residues. Trimming removed 1 base at V and 7 bases at J, with 6 bases between. The CDR3 here is CASSLTRNEQFF. The CDR3 coding sequence is TGCGCCAGCAGCTTGACTAGGAATGAGCAGTTCTTC.

This chain joins TRBV10-1 and TRBJ2-7; 14 bases map to TRBD2. Germline V lookup: CDR1 WNHNN, CDR2 SYGVQD (reference sequence). This CDR3 is 16 amino acids long. V was pared by 6 bases and J by 2 bases, with 6 bases of the junction left unmatched. The CDR3 coding sequence is TGCGCCAGCAGCGGGACTAGCGGGAGCCCAACCTACGAGCAGTACTTC. Encoded protein: CASSGTSGSPTYEQYF.

The chain couples TRBV7-3 to TRBJ1-5, with a tentative D call TRBD1 (5 bases). Trimming stripped 5 bases from V and 4 bases from J, with 9 bases between. Germline V gene sequence: CDR1 SGHTA, CDR2 FQGTGA. The CDR3 runs 13 residues. CDR3 sequence reads: CASSPDRNQPQHF. CDR3 coding DNA: TGTGCCAGCAGCCCTGACAGAAATCAGCCCCAGCATTTT.

This chain connects TRBV5-1 to TRBJ2-5; D is perhaps TRBD1 (6 bases). The V gene's germline CDR1 is SGHRS and CDR2 YFSETQ. V lost 6 bases to trimming and J lost 2 bases, with 14 bases between them. The CDR3 is made up of 14 amino acids. This CDR3 is CASKGVRGQETQYF. In DNA, the CDR3 is TGCGCCAGCAAGGGGGTTCGAGGTCAAGAGACCCAGTACTTC.

The V gene is TRBV4-1, the J gene TRBJ1-2, with 8 positions matching TRBD1. Germline V lookup: CDR1 MGHRA, CDR2 YSYEKL. The J segment lost 0 bases and the V segment lost 6 bases, leaving 12 bases of the junction unmatched. This CDR3 region has 17 residues. CDR3 coding DNA: TGCGCCAGCAGAGATGGACAGGGCCTTAAAGCTAACTATGGCTACACCTTC. This codes for CASRDGQGLKANYGYTF.

The CDR3 protein is CASSPGVWEGDTQYF. The CDR3 nucleotides are TGTGCCAGCTCCCCTGGGGTTTGGGAGGGAGATACGCAGTATTTT. The J gene is TRBJ2-3, the V gene TRBV11-2; TRBD2 aligns across 7 bases. The V gene end was trimmed by 8 bases and the J gene end by 5 bases; junction bases not matched to a gene: 13. This CDR3 has 15 amino acids. In germline, CDR1 is SGHAT, CDR2 FQNNGV.

The chain combines TRBV28 with TRBJ2-2, with TRBD1 matching 11 bases. The trim removed 5 bases at V and 5 bases at J, leaving 7 bases unmatched. The CDR3 is 16 residues long. The germline gives CDR1 MDHEN, CDR2 SYDVKM. CDR3 region: CASSTGTGGRTGELFF. The CDR3 nucleotides are TGTGCCAGCAGTACAGGGACAGGGGGTAGGACCGGGGAGCTGTTTTTT.

Note on this clone: Other DNA sequences within the sample encode an identical CDR3. The chain recombines TRBV7-2 with TRBJ1-2; no clear D gene. V lost 3 bases, J lost 0 bases, and 8 bases lay in between. CDR1 and CDR2 (germline): SGHTA, FQGNSA. The CDR3 spans 14 residues. CDR3 loop: CASSLREANYGYTF. The CDR3 nucleotides read TGTGCCAGCAGCTTGAGGGAAGCTAACTATGGCTACACCTTC.

This clone has only a few counts. CDR3 bases: TGTGCCAGCAGCTGGTTCGGGACAGGGGCTTACAATGAGCAGTTCTTC. Protein product: CASSWFGTGAYNEQFF. This rearrangement joins TRBV5-6 to TRBJ2-1, with 10 bases fitting TRBD1. Trimming removed 3 bases from V and 4 bases from J; junction bases left unmatched: 7. Looked up from germline, CDR1 is SGHDT and CDR2 is YYEEEE. This CDR3 contains 16 residues.